The source of this T cell receptor (beta chain) is a study of blood T cell repertoires in COVID-19. Whole-study context: The United States, Italy and Spain were the sources of the acute and convalescent COVID-19 samples. The cDNA or gDNA used as material had been derived from T cells, B-cell-depleted T cells, or PBMCs.

Per the original data handling: Amplifying reference gene primers gave estimates of nucleated cell counts. The assay was immunoSEQ multiplex PCR, and TCRdb's table has in-frame clones only and misses some. V and J calls and clone size come straight from that table; D and trimming were deduced from the DNA. The sample includes approximately 170,000 clones, 84% of them seen just once. CDR3 length equals 14 residues. Germline CDR1 is MDHEN and CDR2 is SYDVKM. Trimming shortened V by 3 bases and J by 2 bases, and 9 bases separated the two germline ends. The chain carries TRBV28 and TRBJ2-3; D perhaps matches TRBD2 (6 bases). Source material: peripheral blood. The TCR comes from a man in his sixties or seventies with active or convalescent COVID-19. Written as DNA, the CDR3 is TGTGCCAGCAGTTTTGGAGGGATCACAGATACGCAGTATTTT. The encoded protein is CASSFGGITDTQYF.